The clone carrying this T cell receptor beta chain was found once. Original handling: Counts of nucleated cells, estimated from reference gene primer amplification, were obtained. Measured with immunoSEQ multiplex PCR; TCRdb has only the in-frame clones, and not every one. Clone size and the V and J calls come from that table; the DNA yielded D and trimming. This table holds fewer than 110,000 clones, 85% found once. The data were obtained in a study of blood T cell repertoires in COVID-19. Study summary: Samples representing acute and convalescent COVID-19 were sourced from the United States, Italy and Spain. PBMCs, B-cell-depleted T cells, or T cells provided the cDNA or gDNA that made up the material.

V shed 5 bases, J shed 5 bases, and the junction held 6 bases outside the gene matches. The CDR3 sequence is 15 residues long. CDR1 and CDR2 from the germline V gene are SEHNR and FQNEAQ (reference sequence). This sequence originates from a woman in her 70s with active or convalescent COVID-19. The source material was peripheral blood. The chain links TRBV7-9 to TRBJ2-1; TRBD2 matches at 10 bases. In DNA, the CDR3 is TGTGCCAGCAGCCCGCGACTAGCGGGTCACAATGAGCAGTTCTTC. This translates into CASSPRLAGHNEQFF.